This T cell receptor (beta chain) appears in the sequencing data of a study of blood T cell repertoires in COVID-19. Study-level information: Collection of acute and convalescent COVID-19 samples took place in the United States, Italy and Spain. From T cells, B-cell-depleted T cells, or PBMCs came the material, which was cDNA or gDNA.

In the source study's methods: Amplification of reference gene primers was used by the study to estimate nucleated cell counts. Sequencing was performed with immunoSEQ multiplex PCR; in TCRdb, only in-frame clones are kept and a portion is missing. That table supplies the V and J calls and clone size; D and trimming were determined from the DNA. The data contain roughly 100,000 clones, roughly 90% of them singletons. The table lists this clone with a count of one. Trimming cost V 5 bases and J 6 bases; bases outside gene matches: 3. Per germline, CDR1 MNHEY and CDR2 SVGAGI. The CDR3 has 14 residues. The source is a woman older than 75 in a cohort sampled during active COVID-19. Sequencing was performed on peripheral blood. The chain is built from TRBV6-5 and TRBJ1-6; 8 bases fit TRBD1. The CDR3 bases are TGTGCCAGCAGTCCGGGACAGGCTAATTCACCCCTCCACTTT. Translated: CASSPGQANSPLHF.